The 6 T cell receptor beta chains presented below share a single source sample, sequenced in a study of CD8+CD57+ T cells in acquired aplastic anemia. The use of genomic DNA as template underpinned the TCR beta VDJ and CDR3 profiling. TCRdb analysed the reads with MiXCR anew, one entry per CDR3 protein. This table holds about 150,000 distinct CDR3 sequences, 41% found once. Material for sequencing was sorted CD4+, CD8+, or CD8+CD57+ T cells (not recorded which) from PBMCs. These receptors were taken from a human donor in good health, serving as a control.

This chain joins TRBV6-2 or TRBV6-3 and TRBJ2-5; 10 bases line up with TRBD2. Trimming removed 3 bases from V and 3 bases from J; junction bases left unmatched: 7. The CDR3 is made up of 16 amino acids. Germline CDR1 and CDR2: MNHEY and SVGEGT. CDR3 coding DNA: TGTGCCAGCAGTTATTGGAGCGGGGGGGTGGAAGAGACCCAGTACTTC. Translating it yields CASSYWSGGVEETQYF.

This clonotype was recorded at least ten times. This chain connects TRBV20-1 to TRBJ1-4; the D is unclear. The germline CDR1 and CDR2 sequences are DFQATT and SNEGSKA (reference sequence). Trimming cost V 6 bases and J 4 bases, with 9 bases left between them. The CDR3 extends over 12 amino acids. CDR3 bases: TGCAGTGCCAGGCAGATTAATGAAAAACTGTTTTTT. As protein: CSARQINEKLFF.

In this sample, this clonotype turned up many times. The rearrangement joins TRBV6-2 or TRBV6-3 to TRBJ1-6; D gene unclear. Germline CDR1 and CDR2: MNHEY and SVGEGT. The V end was cut by 8 bases, the J end by 5 bases, with 10 bases between. The CDR3 loop spans 13 amino acids. CDR3 in DNA: TGTGCCAGCCTCAGGCAAGATAATTCACCCCTCCACTTT. Translating gives CASLRQDNSPLHF.

V usage is TRBV7-6 and J usage is TRBJ2-5; 9 bases fit TRBD1. J gave up 1 base and V 4 bases, and 7 bases lay outside the gene matches. The CDR3 length is 16 residues. Germline-derived CDR1 and CDR2 are SGHVS and FNYEAQ. CDR3 nucleotides: TGTGCCAGCAGCTCCTCTTTGACAGGGGGCCAAGAGACCCAGTACTTC. Translating gives CASSSSLTGGQETQYF.

The genes are TRBV12-3 or TRBV12-4 and TRBJ2-5; no firm D call. The ends were cut back, 6 bases at V and 3 bases at J, with 14 bases in the middle. The CDR3 runs to 14 residues. The CDR3 DNA sequence: TGTGCCAGCAGCCCCATCGGGCAGGAAGAGACCCAGTACTTC. It specifies CASSPIGQEETQYF.

This clonotype was recorded many times. The chain has TRBV5-1 and TRBJ2-7, with D perhaps being TRBD1 or TRBD2 (5 bases each). Trimming took 4 bases from V and 4 from J, leaving 15 bases between them. The CDR3 is made up of 14 amino acids. Germline values: CDR1 SGHRS, CDR2 YFSETQ. For the CDR3, the DNA is TGCGCCAGCAGCCTCCGGGACGTACCATACGAGCAGTACTTC. This sequence encodes CASSLRDVPYEQYF.